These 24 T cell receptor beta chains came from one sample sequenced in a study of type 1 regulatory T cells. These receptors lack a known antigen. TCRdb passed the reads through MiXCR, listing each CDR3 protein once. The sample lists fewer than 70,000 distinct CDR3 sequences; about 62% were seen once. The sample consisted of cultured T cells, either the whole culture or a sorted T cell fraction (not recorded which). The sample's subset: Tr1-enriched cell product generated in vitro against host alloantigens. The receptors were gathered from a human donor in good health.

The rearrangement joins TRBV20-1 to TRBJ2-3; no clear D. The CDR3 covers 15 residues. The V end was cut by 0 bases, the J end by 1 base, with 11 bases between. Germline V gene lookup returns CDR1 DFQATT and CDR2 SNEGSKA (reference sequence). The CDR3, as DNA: TGCAGTGCTAGAGATAGGGTGGTGGGCACAGATACGCAGTATTTT. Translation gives CSARDRVVGTDTQYF.

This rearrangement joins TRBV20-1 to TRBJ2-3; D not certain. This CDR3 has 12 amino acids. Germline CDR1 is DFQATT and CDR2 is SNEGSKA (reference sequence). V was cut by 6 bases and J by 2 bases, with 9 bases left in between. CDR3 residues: CSAQKVTDTQYF. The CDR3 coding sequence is TGCAGTGCCCAAAAGGTCACAGATACGCAGTATTTT.

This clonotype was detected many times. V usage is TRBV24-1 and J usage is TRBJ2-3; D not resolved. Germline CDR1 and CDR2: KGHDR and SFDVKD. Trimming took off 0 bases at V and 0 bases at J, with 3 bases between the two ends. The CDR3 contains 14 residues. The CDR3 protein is CATSDLDSTDTQYF. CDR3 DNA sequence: TGTGCCACCAGTGATTTGGACAGCACAGATACGCAGTATTTT.

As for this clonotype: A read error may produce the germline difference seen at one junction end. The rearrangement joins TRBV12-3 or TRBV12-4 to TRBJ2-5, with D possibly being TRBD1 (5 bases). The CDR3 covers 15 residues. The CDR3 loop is CVSSFTQGRTETQYF. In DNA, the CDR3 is TGTGTCAGCAGTTTTACCCAGGGCAGGACGGAGACCCAGTACTTC.

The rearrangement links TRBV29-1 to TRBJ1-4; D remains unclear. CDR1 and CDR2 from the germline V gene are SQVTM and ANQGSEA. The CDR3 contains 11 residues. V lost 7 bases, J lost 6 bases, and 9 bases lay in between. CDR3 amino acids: CSAVNDEKLFF. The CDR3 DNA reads TGCAGCGCCGTAAACGATGAAAAACTGTTTTTT.

This CDR3 is CASSKTGGVEQYF. CDR3 nucleotide sequence: TGTGCCAGCAGCAAAACAGGGGGGGTCGAGCAGTACTTC. The chain uses TRBV14 and TRBJ2-7; maybe TRBD1 (8 bases). V was cut by 5 bases and J by 6 bases, with 14 bases left in between. Germline values: CDR1 SGHDN, CDR2 FVKESK. The CDR3 loop spans 13 amino acids.

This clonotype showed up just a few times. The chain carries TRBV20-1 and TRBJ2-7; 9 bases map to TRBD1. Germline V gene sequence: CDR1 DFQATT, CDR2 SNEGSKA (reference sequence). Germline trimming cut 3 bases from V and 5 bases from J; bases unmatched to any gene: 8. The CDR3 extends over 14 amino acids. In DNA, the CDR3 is TGCAGTGCTAGCAAACGGACAGGGGAGGACGAGCAGTACTTC. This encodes CSASKRTGEDEQYF.

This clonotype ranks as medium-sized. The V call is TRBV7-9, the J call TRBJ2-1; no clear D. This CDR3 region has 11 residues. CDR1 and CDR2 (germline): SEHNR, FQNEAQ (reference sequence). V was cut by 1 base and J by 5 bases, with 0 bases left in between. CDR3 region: CASSLDNEQFF. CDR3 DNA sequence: TGTGCCAGCAGCTTAGACAATGAGCAGTTCTTC.

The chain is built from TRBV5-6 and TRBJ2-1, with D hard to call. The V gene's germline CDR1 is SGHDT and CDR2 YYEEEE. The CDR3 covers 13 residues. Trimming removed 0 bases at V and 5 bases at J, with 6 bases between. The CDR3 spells CASSLGAHNEQFF. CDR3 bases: TGTGCCAGCAGCTTGGGGGCCCACAATGAGCAGTTCTTC.

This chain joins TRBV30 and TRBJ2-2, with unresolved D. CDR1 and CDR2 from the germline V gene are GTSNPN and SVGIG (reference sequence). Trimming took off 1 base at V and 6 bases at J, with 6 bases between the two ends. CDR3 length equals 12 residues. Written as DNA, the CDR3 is TGTGCCTGGAGTGATGTCTCCGGGGAGCTGTTTTTT. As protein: CAWSDVSGELFF.

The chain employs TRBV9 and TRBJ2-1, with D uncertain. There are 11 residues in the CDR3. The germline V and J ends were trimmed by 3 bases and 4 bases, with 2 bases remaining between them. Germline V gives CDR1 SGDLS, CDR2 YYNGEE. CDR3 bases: TGTGCCAGCAGCGAGTACAATGAGCAGTTCTTC. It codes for CASSEYNEQFF.

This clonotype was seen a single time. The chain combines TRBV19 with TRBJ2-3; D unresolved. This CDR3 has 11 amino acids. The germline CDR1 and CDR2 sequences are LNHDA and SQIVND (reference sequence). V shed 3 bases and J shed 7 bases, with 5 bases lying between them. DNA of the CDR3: TGTGCCAGTAGTATCACCAATACGCAGTATTTT. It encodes CASSITNTQYF.

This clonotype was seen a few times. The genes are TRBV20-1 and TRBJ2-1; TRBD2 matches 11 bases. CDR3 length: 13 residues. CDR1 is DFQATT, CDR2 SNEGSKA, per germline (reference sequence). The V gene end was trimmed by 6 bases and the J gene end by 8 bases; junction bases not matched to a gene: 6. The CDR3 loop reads CSAPLAGGYEQFF. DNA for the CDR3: TGCAGTGCCCCGCTAGCGGGAGGCTATGAGCAGTTCTTC.

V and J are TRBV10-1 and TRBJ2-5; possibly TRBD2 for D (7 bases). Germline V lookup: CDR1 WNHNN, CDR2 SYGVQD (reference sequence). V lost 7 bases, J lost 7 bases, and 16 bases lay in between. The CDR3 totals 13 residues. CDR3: CASTRDRGATQYF. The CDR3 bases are TGCGCCAGCACCCGGGACCGGGGGGCGACCCAGTACTTC.

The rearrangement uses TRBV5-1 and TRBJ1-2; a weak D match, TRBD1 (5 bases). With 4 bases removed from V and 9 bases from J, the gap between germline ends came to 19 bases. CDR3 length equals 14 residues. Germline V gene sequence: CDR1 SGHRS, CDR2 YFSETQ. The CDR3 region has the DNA TGCGCCAGCAGCCTGGAAACGCCCGGGACCCGCTACACCTTC. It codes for CASSLETPGTRYTF.

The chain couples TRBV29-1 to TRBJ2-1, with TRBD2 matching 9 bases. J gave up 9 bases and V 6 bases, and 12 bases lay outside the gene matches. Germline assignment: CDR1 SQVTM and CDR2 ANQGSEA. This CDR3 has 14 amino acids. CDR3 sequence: CSVTARREGTEQFF. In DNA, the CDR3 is TGCAGCGTCACCGCCCGGCGGGAGGGTACTGAGCAGTTCTTC.

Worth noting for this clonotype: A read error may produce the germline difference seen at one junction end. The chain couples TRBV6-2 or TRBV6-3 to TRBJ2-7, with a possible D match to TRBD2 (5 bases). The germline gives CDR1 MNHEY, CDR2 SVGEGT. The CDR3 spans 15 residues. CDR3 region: CVSSYSTSRAYEQYF. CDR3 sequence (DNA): TGTGTCAGCAGTTACTCCACATCGAGGGCTTACGAGCAGTACTTC.

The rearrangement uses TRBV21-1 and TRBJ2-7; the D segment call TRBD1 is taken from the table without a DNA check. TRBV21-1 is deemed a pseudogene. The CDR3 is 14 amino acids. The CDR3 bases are TGTGCCAGCAGCACAACCGGGGTTCCCTACGAGCAGTACTTC. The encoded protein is CASSTTGVPYEQYF.

The CDR3 region is CASTRGLGPYEQYF. CDR3 nucleotide sequence: TGTGCCAGCACACGGGGGCTGGGTCCCTACGAGCAGTACTTC. The rearrangement uses TRBV9 and TRBJ2-7, with D tentatively TRBD1 or TRBD2 (6 bases each). V lost 6 bases and J 2 bases, leaving 15 bases between the germline ends. This CDR3 contains 14 residues. Germline lookup yields CDR1 SGDLS and CDR2 YYNGEE.

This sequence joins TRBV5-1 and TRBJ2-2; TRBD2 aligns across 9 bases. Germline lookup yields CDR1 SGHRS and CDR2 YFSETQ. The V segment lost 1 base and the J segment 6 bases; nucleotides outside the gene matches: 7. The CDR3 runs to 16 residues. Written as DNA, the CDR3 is TGCGCCAGCAGCTTGAGTCCTAGCGGGAATGCCGGGGAGCTGTTTTTT. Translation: CASSLSPSGNAGELFF. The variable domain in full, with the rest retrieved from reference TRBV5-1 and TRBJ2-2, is KAGVTQTPRYLIKTRGQQVTLSCSPISGHRSVSWYQQTPGQGLQFLFEYFSETQRNKGNFPGRFSGRQFSNSRSEMNVSTLELGDSALYLCASSLSPSGNAGELFFGEGSRLTVL.

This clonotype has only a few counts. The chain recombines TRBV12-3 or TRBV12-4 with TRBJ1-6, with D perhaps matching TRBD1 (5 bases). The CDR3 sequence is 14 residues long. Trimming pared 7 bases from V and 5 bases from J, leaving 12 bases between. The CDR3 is CASTLDKNNSPLHF. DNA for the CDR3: TGTGCCAGCACCTTGGACAAAAATAATTCACCCCTCCACTTT.

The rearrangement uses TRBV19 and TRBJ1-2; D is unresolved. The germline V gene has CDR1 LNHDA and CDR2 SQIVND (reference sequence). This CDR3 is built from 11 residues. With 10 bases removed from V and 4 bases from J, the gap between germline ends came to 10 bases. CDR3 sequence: CAIWSGYGYTF. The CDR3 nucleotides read TGTGCCATCTGGTCGGGCTATGGCTACACCTTC.

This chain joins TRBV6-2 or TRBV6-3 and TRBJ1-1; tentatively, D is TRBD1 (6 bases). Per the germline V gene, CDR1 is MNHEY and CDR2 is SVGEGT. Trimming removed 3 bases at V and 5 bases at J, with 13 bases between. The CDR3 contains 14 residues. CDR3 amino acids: CASSYGGARTEAFF. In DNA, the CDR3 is TGTGCCAGCAGTTATGGGGGGGCGCGGACTGAAGCTTTCTTT.

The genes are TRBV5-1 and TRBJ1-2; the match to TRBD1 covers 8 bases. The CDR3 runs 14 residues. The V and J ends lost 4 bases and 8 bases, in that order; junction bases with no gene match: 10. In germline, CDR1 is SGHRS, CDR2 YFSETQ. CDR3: CASSDTGGLRGYTF. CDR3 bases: TGCGCCAGCAGCGACACAGGGGGTTTGCGGGGCTACACCTTC.